What follows are 13 T cell receptor beta chains derived from one specimen sequenced in a study of early T cells in non-severe SARS-CoV-2 infection. MiXCR, applied by TCRdb to the 5' RACE reads, yields one record per CDR3 protein. The sample includes around 47,000 distinct CDR3 sequences, more than 9.5% seen only once; the top ten take around 14%. The sequencing input was whole blood. The receptors shown here come from an adult who was a healthcare worker with PCR-confirmed SARS-CoV-2 infection or an uninfected control (not recorded which).

In this sample, this clonotype turned up many times. This chain uses TRBV29-1 with TRBJ2-7, with 8 bases that match TRBD1. The V gene end was trimmed by 8 bases and the J gene end by 3 bases; junction bases not matched to a gene: 21. CDR3 length equals 17 residues. Looked up from germline, CDR1 is SQVTM and CDR2 is ANQGSEA. The CDR3 loop reads CSQGQGESRGQNYEQYF. CDR3 coding DNA: TGCAGCCAAGGACAGGGTGAGAGCCGAGGGCAAAACTACGAGCAGTACTTC.

This chain connects TRBV12-3 or TRBV12-4 to TRBJ2-5; the D gene is possibly TRBD1 (6 bases). The CDR3 sequence is 14 residues long. Trimming stripped 7 bases from V and 5 bases from J, with 17 bases between. CDR3: CASNSQGSRETQYF. CDR3 nucleotide sequence: TGTGCCAGCAACTCACAGGGTTCGCGGGAGACCCAGTACTTC.

This clonotype was seen repeatedly, ten times or more. The J gene is TRBJ2-6, the V gene TRBV28; D gene unclear. The CDR3 covers 15 residues. In germline, CDR1 is MDHEN, CDR2 SYDVKM. V shed 8 bases and J shed 0 bases, with 11 bases lying between them. CDR3 protein: CASGDLSSGANVLTF. The CDR3 region has the DNA TGTGCCAGCGGCGACCTAAGCTCTGGGGCCAACGTCCTGACTTTC. The whole variable domain, remainder taken from reference TRBV28 and TRBJ2-6, is DVKVTQSSRYLVKRTGEKVFLECVQDMDHENMFWYRQDPGLGLRLIYFSYDVKMKEKGDIPEGYSVSREKKERFSLILESASTNQTSMYLCASGDLSSGANVLTFGAGSRLTVL.

This clonotype has at least ten counts. The V gene is TRBV7-9, the J gene TRBJ2-2; 8 positions match TRBD1. CDR1 SEHNR and CDR2 FQNEAQ come from the germline V gene (reference sequence). Trimming took 1 base from V and 1 from J; bases not matched to a gene: 5. This CDR3 spans 17 amino acids. The CDR3 DNA sequence: TGTGCCAGCAGCTTAGTCCCCGGGACAGGGAACACCGGGGAGCTGTTTTTT. Translated: CASSLVPGTGNTGELFF.

In this sample, this clonotype turned up a few times. The chain is built from TRBV12-3 or TRBV12-4 and TRBJ2-5; 8 bases agree with TRBD2. CDR3 length: 15 residues. With 2 bases clipped from V and 5 bases from J, the junction kept 7 bases outside the gene matches. CDR3 in DNA: TGTGCCAGCAGTTTACGGGGGGGCGCGCCGGAGACCCAGTACTTC. It is translated as CASSLRGGAPETQYF.

This clonotype was seen many times. V and J are TRBV7-2 and TRBJ1-2, with D unclear. Looked up from germline, CDR1 is SGHTA and CDR2 is FQGNSA. Deletions cut 3 bases from V and 8 bases from J, with 22 bases between. The CDR3 is 16 amino acids. CDR3 bases: TGTGCCAGCAGCTTCGGCCCAAGCCCCTTGCCCCTAGGCTACACCTTC. It codes for CASSFGPSPLPLGYTF.

This clonotype has ten or more counts. V and J are TRBV5-4 and TRBJ1-1; D unresolved. This CDR3 contains 13 residues. Deletions cut 7 bases from V and 4 bases from J, with 14 bases between. CDR1 is SGHNT and CDR2 is YYREEE in the germline V gene (reference sequence). The CDR3 protein is CASYTMLSTEAFF. The CDR3 bases are TGTGCCAGCTACACCATGTTAAGCACTGAAGCTTTCTTT.

This clonotype was recorded a few times. The V call is TRBV6-2 or TRBV6-3, the J call TRBJ1-5; unclear D gene. The germline CDR1 and CDR2 sequences are MNHEY and SVGEGT. This CDR3 contains 13 residues. V gave up 5 bases and J gave up 5 bases, with 10 bases separating them. In nucleotides, the CDR3 is TGTGCCAGCAGTCCGGACGGATATCAGCCCCAGCATTTT. This translates into CASSPDGYQPQHF.

This clonotype was detected a few times. Here the CDR3 DNA reads TGCAGCGTTGCGGGAGGGAAGCGGGGGTACAATGAGCAGTTCTTC. This sequence encodes CSVAGGKRGYNEQFF. The chain couples TRBV29-1 to TRBJ2-1, with TRBD2 matching over 8 bases. This CDR3 has 15 residues. The ends lost 4 bases at V and 4 bases at J; junction bases unmatched: 9. Germline V lookup: CDR1 SQVTM, CDR2 ANQGSEA.

This clonotype was counted only a few times. V is TRBV6-2 or TRBV6-3 and J is TRBJ2-3; D remains unclear. Per the germline V gene, CDR1 is MNHEY and CDR2 is SVGEGT. The CDR3 is 14 residues long. Trimming pared 4 bases from V and 2 bases from J, leaving 10 bases between. Here the CDR3 reads CASSSSVPTDTQYF. CDR3 DNA sequence: TGTGCCAGCAGTTCTTCCGTTCCCACAGATACGCAGTATTTT.

The chain joins TRBV7-2 to TRBJ2-1; 13 nucleotides align to TRBD2. Losses at the gene ends were 5 bases for V and 9 bases for J; bases not matched to a gene: 10. The CDR3 loop spans 16 amino acids. Germline CDR1 reads SGHTA; CDR2 reads FQGNSA. CDR3 bases: TGTGCCAGCAGCCTCGGACTAGCGGGAGTAGTTGGTGAGCAGTTCTTC. Translation gives CASSLGLAGVVGEQFF.

This clonotype was recorded at least ten times. V and J are TRBV29-1 and TRBJ2-3; D is tentatively TRBD1 or TRBD2 (5 bases each). This CDR3 is built from 14 residues. The V end was cut by 8 bases, the J end by 1 base, with 16 bases between. CDR1 is SQVTM, CDR2 ANQGSEA, per germline. The CDR3, as DNA: TGCAGCATCGCCAAGGGGACCGGCACAGATACGCAGTATTTT. Residues: CSIAKGTGTDTQYF.

This clonotype came up many times. V and J are TRBV6-6 and TRBJ1-2, with a weak D call TRBD1 (6 bases). This CDR3 has 13 amino acids. The ends were cut back, 7 bases at V and 8 bases at J, with 17 bases in the middle. Germline V gene data show CDR1 as MNHNY and CDR2 as SVGAGI (reference sequence). The CDR3 DNA follows: TGTGCCAGCACCCAGGGGAGGGGTCGAGGCTACACCTTC. It yields the protein CASTQGRGRGYTF.